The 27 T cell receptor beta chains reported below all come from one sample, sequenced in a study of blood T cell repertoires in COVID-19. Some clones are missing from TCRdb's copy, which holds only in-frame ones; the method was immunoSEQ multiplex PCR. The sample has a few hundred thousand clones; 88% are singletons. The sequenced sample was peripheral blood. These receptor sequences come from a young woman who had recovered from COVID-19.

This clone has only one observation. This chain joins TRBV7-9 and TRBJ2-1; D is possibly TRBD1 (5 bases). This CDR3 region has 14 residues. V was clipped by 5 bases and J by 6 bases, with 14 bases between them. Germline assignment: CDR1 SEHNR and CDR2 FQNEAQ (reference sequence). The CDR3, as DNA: TGTGCCAGCAGCCGAACGCAGGGTGGCAATGAGCAGTTCTTC. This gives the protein CASSRTQGGNEQFF.

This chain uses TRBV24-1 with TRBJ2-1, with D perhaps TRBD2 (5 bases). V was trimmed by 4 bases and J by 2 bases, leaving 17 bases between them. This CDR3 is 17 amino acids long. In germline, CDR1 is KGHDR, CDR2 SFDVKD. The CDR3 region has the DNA TGTGCCACCAGTGACCAAAAAGAGGGTGTTACCTACAATGAGCAGTTCTTC. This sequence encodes CATSDQKEGVTYNEQFF.

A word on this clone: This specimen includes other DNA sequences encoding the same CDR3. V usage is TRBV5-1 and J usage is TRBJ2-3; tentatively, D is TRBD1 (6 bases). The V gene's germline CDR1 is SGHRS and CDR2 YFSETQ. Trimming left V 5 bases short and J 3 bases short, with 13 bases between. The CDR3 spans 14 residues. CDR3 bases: TGCGCCAGCAGTTTTCAGGGGTCGACAGATACGCAGTATTTT. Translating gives CASSFQGSTDTQYF.

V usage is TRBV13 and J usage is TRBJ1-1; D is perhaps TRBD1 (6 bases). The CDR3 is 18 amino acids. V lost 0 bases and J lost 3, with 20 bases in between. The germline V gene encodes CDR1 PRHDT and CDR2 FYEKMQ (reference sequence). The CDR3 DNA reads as TGTGCCAGCAGCTTAGGTTGGGGGCGTTCGTCCCCCTACACTGAAGCTTTCTTT. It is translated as CASSLGWGRSSPYTEAFF.

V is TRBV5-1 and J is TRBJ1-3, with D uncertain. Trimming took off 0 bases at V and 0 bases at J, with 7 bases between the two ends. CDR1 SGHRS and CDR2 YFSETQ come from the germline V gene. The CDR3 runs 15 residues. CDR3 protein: CASSLEMSSGNTIYF. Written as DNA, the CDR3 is TGCGCCAGCAGCTTGGAGATGAGCTCTGGAAACACCATATATTTT.

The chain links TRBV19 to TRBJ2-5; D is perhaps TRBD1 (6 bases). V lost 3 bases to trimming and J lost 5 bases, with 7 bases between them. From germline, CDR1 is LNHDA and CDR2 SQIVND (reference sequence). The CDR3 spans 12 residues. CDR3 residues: CASSMQGETQYF. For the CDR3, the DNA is TGTGCCAGTAGTATGCAGGGGGAGACCCAGTACTTC.

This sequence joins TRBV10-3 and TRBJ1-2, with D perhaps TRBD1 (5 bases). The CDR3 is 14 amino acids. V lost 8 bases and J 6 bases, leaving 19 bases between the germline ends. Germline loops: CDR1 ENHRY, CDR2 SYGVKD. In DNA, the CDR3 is TGTGCCATCCGGAGGGACCGAGGGGTAAATGGCTACACCTTC. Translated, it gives CAIRRDRGVNGYTF.

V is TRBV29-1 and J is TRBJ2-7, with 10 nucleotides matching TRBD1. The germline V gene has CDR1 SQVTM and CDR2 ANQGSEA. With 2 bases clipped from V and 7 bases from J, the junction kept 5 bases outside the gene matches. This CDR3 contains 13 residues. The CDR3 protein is CSVERDRGGEQYF. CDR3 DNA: TGCAGCGTTGAAAGGGACAGGGGTGGGGAGCAGTACTTC.

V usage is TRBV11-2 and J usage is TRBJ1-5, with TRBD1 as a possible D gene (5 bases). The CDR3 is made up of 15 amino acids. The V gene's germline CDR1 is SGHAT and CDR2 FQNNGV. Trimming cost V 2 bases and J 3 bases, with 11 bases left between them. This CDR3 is CASSLRGTPNQPQHF. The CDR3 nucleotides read TGTGCCAGCAGCTTACGAGGGACTCCCAATCAGCCCCAGCATTTT.

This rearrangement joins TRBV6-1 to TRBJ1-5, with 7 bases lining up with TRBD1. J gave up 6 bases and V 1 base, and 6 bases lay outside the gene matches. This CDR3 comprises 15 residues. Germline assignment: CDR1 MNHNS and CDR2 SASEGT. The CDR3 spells CASSEVQGVGQPQHF. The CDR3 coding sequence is TGTGCCAGCAGTGAAGTTCAGGGGGTTGGTCAGCCCCAGCATTTT.

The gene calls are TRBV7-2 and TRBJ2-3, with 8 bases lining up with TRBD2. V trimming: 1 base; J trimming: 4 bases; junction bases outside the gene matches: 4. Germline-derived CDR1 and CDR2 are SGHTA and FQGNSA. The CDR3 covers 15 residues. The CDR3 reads CASSLDGGASDTQYF. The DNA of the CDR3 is TGTGCCAGCAGCTTAGACGGGGGGGCCTCAGATACGCAGTATTTT.

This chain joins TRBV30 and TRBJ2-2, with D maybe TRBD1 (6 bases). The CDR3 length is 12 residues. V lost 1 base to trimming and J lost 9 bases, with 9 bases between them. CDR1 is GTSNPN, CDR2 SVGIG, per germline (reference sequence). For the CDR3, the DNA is TGTGCCTGGAGTGGGACAGACTGGGAGCTGTTTTTT. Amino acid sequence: CAWSGTDWELFF.

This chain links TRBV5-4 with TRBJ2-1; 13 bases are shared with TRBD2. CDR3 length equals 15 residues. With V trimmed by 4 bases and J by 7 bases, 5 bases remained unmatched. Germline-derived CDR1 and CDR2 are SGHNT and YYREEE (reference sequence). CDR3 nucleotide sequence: TGTGCCAGCAGCCCGAGACTAGCGGGGGGTAATGAGCAGTTCTTC. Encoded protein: CASSPRLAGGNEQFF.

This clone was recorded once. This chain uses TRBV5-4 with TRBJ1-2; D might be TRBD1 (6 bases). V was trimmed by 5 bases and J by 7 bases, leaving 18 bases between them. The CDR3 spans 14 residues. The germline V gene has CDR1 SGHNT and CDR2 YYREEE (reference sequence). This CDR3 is CASSWGTGNSGYTF. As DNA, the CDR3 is TGTGCCAGCAGTTGGGGTACAGGGAATAGTGGCTACACCTTC.

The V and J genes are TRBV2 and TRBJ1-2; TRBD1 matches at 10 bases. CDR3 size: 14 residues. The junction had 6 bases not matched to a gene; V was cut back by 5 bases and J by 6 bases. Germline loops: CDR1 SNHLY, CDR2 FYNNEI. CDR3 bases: TGTGCCAGCAGTAGGGACAGGGGATTCGATGGCTACACCTTC. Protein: CASSRDRGFDGYTF.

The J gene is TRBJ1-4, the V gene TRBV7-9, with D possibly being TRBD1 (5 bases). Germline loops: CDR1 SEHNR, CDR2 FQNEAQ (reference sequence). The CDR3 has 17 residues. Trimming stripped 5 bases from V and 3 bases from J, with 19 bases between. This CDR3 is CASSPLMGGISNEKLFF. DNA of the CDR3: TGTGCCAGCAGCCCACTGATGGGGGGGATTTCTAATGAAAAACTGTTTTTT.

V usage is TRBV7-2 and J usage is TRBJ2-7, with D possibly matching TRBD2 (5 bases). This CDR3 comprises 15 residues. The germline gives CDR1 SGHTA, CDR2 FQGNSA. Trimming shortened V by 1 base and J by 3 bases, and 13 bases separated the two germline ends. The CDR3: CASSLGPGERYEQYF. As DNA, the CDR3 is TGTGCCAGCAGCTTAGGACCTGGGGAGCGCTACGAGCAGTACTTC.

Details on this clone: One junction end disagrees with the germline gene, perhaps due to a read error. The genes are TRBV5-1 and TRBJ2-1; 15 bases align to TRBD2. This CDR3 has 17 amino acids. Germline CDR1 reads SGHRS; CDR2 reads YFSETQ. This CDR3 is CASSSGLAGGSHNEQFF. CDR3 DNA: TGCGCCAGCAGCTCGGGACTAGCGGGGGGCTCCCACAATGAGCAGTTCTTC.

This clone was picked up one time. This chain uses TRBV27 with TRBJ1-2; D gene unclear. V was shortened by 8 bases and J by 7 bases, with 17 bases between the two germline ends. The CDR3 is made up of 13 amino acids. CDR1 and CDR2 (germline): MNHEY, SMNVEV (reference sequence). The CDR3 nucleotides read TGTGCCAGCTCTTCGGCGCTACCAGGTGGCTACACCTTC. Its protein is CASSSALPGGYTF.

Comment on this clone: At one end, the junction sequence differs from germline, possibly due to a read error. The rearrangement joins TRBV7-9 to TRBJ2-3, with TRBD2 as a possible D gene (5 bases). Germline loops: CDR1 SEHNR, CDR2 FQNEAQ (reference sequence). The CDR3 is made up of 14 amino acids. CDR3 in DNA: TGTGCCAGCACCTTAGCCTCGGGGACAGATACGCAGTATTTT. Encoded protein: CASTLASGTDTQYF.

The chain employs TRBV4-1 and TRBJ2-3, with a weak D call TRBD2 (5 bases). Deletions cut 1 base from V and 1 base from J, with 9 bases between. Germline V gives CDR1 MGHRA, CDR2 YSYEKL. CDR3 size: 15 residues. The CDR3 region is CASSQVLGGTDTQYF. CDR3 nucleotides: TGCGCCAGCAGCCAAGTACTGGGAGGCACAGATACGCAGTATTTT.

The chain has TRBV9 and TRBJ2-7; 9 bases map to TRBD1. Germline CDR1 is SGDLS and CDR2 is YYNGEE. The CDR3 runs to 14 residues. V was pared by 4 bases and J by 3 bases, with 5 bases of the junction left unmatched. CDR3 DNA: TGTGCCAGCAGCCAAGGACAGGGGAACTACGAGCAGTACTTC. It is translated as CASSQGQGNYEQYF.

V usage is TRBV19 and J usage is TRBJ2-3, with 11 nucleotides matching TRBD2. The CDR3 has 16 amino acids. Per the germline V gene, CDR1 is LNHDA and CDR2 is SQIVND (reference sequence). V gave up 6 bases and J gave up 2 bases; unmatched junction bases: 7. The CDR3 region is CASRTILAGATDTQYF. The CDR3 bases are TGTGCCAGTAGGACCATACTAGCGGGGGCCACAGATACGCAGTATTTT.

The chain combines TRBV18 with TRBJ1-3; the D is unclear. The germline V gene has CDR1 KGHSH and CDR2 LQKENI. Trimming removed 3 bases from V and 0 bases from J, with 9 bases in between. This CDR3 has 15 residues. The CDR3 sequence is CASSPGSFSGNTIYF. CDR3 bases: TGTGCCAGCTCACCGGGCAGTTTCTCTGGAAACACCATATATTTT.

In DNA form, the CDR3 reads TGTGCCAGCAGTGAATCTGGACTAGCCCCCCCAGATACGCAGTATTTT. This codes for CASSESGLAPPDTQYF. The chain combines TRBV2 with TRBJ2-3; 8 bases map to TRBD2. Per the germline V gene, CDR1 is SNHLY and CDR2 is FYNNEI. After removal of 2 bases from V and 4 bases from J, the junction contained 8 bases not matched to a gene. The CDR3 consists of 16 residues.

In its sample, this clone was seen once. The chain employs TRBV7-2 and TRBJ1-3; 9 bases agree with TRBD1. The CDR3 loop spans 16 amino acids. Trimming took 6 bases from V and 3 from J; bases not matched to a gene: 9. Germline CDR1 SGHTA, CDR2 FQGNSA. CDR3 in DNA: TGTGCCAGCAGGGAAGGACAGGGGAGGAGTGGAAACACCATATATTTT. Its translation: CASREGQGRSGNTIYF.

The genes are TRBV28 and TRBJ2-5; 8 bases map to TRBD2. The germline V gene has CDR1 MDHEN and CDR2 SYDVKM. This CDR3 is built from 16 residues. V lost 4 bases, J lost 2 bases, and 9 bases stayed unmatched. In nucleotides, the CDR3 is TGTGCCAGCAGTTCAGCCCCGGGACTAGGACAAGAGACCCAGTACTTC. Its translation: CASSSAPGLGQETQYF.